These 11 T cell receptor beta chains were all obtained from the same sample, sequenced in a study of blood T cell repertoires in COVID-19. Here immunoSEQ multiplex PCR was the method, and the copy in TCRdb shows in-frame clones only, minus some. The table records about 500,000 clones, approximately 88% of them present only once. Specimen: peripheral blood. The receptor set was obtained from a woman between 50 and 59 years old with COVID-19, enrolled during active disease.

The CDR3 region is CASSDQQVEAFF. For the CDR3, the DNA is TGTGCCAGCAGTGACCAACAAGTTGAAGCTTTCTTT. This chain links TRBV2 with TRBJ1-1; no clear D. The CDR3 is 12 residues long. The germline gives CDR1 SNHLY, CDR2 FYNNEI. The V end was cut by 3 bases, the J end by 7 bases, with 9 bases between.

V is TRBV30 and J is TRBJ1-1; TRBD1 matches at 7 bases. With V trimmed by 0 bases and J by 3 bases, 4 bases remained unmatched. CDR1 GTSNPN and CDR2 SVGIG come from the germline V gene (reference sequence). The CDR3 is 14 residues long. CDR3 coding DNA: TGTGCCTGGAGTGTGACAGGGTTGGACACTGAAGCTTTCTTT. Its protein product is CAWSVTGLDTEAFF.

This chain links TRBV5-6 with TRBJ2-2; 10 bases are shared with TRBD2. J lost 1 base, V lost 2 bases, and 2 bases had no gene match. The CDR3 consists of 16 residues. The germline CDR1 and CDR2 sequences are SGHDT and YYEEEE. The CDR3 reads CASSFLAGVNTGELFF. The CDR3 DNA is TGTGCCAGCAGCTTCCTAGCGGGGGTGAACACCGGGGAGCTGTTTTTT. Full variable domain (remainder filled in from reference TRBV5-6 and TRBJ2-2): DAGVTQSPTHLIKTRGQQVTLRCSPKSGHDTVSWYQQALGQGPQFIFQYYEEEERQRGNFPDRFSGHQFPNYSSELNVNALLLGDSALYLCASSFLAGVNTGELFFGEGSRLTVL.

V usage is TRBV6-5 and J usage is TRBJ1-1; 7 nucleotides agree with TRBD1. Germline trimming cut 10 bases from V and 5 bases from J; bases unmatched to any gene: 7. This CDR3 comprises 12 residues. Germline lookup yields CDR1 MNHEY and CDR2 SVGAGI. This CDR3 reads CATSGGMTEAFF. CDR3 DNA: TGTGCCACCTCAGGGGGTATGACTGAAGCTTTCTTT.

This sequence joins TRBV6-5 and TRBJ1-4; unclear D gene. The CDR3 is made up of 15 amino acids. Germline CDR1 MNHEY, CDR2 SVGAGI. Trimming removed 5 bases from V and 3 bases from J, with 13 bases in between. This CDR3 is CASSIRLDSNEKLFF. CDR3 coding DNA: TGTGCCAGCAGTATTCGACTGGATTCTAATGAAAAACTGTTTTTT.

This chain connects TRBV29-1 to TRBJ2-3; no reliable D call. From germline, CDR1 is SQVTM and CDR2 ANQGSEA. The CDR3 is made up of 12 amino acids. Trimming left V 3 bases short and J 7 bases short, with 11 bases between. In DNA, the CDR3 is TGCAGCGTTGAGCGGCGTAGAAATACGCAGTATTTT. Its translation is CSVERRRNTQYF.

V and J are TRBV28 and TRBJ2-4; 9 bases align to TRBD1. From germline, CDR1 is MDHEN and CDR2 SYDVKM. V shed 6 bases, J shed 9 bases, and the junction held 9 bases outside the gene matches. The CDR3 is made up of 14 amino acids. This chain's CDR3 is CASRRAGTGSIQYF. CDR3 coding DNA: TGTGCCAGCAGACGGGCCGGGACAGGGTCCATTCAGTACTTC.

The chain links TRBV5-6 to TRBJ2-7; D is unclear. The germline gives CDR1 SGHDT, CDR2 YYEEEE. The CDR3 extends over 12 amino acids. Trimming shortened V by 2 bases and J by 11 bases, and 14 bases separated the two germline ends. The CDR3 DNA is TGTGCCAGCAGCTTTCAGGTGAACACGGAGTACTTC. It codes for CASSFQVNTEYF.

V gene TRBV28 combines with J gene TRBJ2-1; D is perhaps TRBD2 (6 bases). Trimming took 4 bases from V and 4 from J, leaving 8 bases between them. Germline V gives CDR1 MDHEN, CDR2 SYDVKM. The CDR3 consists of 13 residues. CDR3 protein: CASSSGLYNEQFF. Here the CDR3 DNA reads TGTGCCAGCAGTTCGGGACTTTACAATGAGCAGTTCTTC.

The CDR3 sequence: CASSSRTGWGTEAFF. The CDR3 bases are TGTGCCAGCAGCTCCCGGACAGGGTGGGGCACTGAAGCTTTCTTT. The V and J genes are TRBV5-6 and TRBJ1-1; TRBD1 agrees at 8 bases. Germline loops: CDR1 SGHDT, CDR2 YYEEEE. After removal of 3 bases from V and 4 bases from J, the junction contained 8 bases not matched to a gene. This CDR3 contains 15 residues.

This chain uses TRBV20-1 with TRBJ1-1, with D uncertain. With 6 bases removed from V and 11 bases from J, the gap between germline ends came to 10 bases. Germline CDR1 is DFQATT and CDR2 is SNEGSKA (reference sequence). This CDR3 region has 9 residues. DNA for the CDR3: TGCAGTGCCCTACTCTGGGCTTTCTTT. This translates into CSALLWAFF.